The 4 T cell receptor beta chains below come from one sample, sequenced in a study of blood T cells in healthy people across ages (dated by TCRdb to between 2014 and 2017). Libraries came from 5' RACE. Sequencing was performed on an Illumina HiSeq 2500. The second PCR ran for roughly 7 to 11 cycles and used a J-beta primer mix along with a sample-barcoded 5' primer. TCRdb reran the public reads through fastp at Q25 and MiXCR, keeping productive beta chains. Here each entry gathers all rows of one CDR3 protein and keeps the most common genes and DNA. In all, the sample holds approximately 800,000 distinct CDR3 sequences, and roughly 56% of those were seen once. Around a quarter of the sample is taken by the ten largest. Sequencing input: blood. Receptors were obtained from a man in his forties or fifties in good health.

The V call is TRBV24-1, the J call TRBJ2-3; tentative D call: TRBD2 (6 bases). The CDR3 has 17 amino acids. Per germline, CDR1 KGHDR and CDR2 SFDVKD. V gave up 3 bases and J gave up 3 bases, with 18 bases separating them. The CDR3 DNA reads TGTGCCACCAGTGATCTTCCTCGAATCGGGAGAACAGATACGCAGTATTTT. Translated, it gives CATSDLPRIGRTDTQYF.

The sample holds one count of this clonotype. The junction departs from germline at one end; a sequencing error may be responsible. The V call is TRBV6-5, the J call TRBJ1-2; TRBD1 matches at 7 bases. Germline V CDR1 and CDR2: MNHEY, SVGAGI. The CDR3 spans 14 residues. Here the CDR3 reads CASRGEGAGYGCTF. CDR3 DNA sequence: TGTGCCAGCAGGGGTGAGGGGGCGGGCTATGGCTGCACCTTC.

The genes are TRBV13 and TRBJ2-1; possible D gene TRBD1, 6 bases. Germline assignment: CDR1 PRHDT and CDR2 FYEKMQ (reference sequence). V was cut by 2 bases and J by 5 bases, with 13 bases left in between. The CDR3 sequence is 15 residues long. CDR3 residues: CASSLIQGSDNEQFF. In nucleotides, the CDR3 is TGTGCCAGCAGCTTAATCCAGGGGTCTGACAATGAGCAGTTCTTC. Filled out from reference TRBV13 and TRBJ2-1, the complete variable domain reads AAGVIQSPRHLIKEKRETATLKCYPIPRHDTVYWYQQGPGQDPQFLISFYEKMQSDKGSIPDRFSAQQFSDYHSELNMSSLELGDSALYFCASSLIQGSDNEQFFGPGTRLTVL.

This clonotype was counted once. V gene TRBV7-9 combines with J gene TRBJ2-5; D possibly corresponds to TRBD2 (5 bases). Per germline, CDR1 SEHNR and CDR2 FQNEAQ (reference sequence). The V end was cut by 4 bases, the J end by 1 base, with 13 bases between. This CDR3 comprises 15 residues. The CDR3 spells CASSSLRDIQETQYF. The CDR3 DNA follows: TGTGCCAGCAGCTCGTTACGGGATATCCAAGAGACCCAGTACTTC.